This T cell receptor beta chain was identified during a study of response to subunit inactivated influenza vaccine. Study-wide results and caveats: Each seasonal flu vaccination may recruit only limited new T cells, authors suggested.

This clonotype showed up just a few times. Its specificity is unknown. Germline lookup yields CDR1 SEHNR and CDR2 FQNEAQ (reference sequence). The CDR3 is made up of 13 amino acids. Trimming took 5 bases from V and 5 from J, leaving 10 bases between them. TCRdb processed the RT-PCR reads anew with MiXCR; each CDR3 protein has one entry. The data hold 550,000 to 600,000 distinct CDR3 sequences, with roughly 10% observed a single time. This specimen consisted of PBMCs from blood, obtained on the day of vaccination. The gene calls are TRBV7-9 and TRBJ2-1; D gene ambiguous. The TCR was taken from a man aged 50 to 59 who received an inactivated influenza vaccine. The CDR3 DNA follows: TGTGCCAGCAGCACACCGAACAACAATGAGCAGTTCTTC. It is translated as CASSTPNNNEQFF.